A selection of T cell receptor beta chains follows, all from one sample in a study of beta chain features in type 1 diabetes. The method was immunoSEQ multiplex PCR; TCRdb's version includes in-frame clones alone and lacks a portion of them. The sample includes 450,000 or so clones, about 10% of them seen just once. The sequencing sample was made of naive CD4+ T cells from blood. Receptor source: a woman in her late teens or twenties in good health. Both conserved end residues are trimmed from each CDR3. Expanded clones get a size class; other rows say once, few or many, or leave the size out.

CDR3	size	V	J	length
ASSKEAFSGNTIY	few	TRBV7-3	TRBJ1-3	13
ASSVTTDQETQY	-	TRBV2	TRBJ2-5	12
ASNLGLDSPYNEQF	-	TRBV7-8	TRBJ2-1	14
ASSDRDSQYYEQY	-	TRBV6-1	TRBJ2-7	13
ASSLSDTQY	few	TRBV7-9	TRBJ2-3	9
ASSPQGGEQF	-	TRBV18	TRBJ2-1	10
ASSQGEGTSGGYEQF	-	TRBV4-3	TRBJ2-1	15
AWNKGTNQPQH	few	TRBV30	TRBJ1-5	11
ASSPTKAGGLYNEQF	-	TRBV5-1	TRBJ2-1	15
ASSDPGGFVRQNTEAF	-	TRBV6-1	TRBJ1-1	16
ASSTGLLSYNEQF	few	TRBV7-2	TRBJ2-1	13
ASSVSAGGYGYT	-	TRBV9	TRBJ1-2	12
ASSRGTGVAKNIQY	-	TRBV14	TRBJ2-4	14
SVLQGVTEAF	-	TRBV29-1	TRBJ1-1	10
ASRPTGTAKGEQY	-	TRBV6-5	TRBJ2-7	13
SARSRDMVRTQY	-	TRBV29-1	TRBJ2-3	12
ASSARGSRFDEQY	-	TRBV9	TRBJ2-7	13
ASSEVVETQY	-	TRBV2	TRBJ2-5	10
ASSPRGQGNTEAF	few	TRBV18	TRBJ1-1	13
ASSLGRGTDTQY	few	TRBV5-4	TRBJ2-3	12
ASRQDENNEQF	few	TRBV5-1	TRBJ2-1	11
ASSWGLAGVLSYNEQF	-	TRBV5-1	TRBJ2-1	16
ASSIWRTSGSYNEQF	few	TRBV19	TRBJ2-1	15
ATTGGARNYGYT	-	TRBV19	TRBJ1-2	12
ASSPQETQY	-	TRBV7-9	TRBJ2-5	9
ASSLVQETQY	few	TRBV2	TRBJ2-5	10
ASTLLGRGDYGYT	-	TRBV2	TRBJ1-2	13